This passage covers 14 T cell receptor beta chains from one sample sequenced in a study of cytomegalovirus exposure and HLA in healthy donors. The PCR used 60 Vbeta and 13 Jbeta primers. Data came from immunoSEQ multiplex PCR; TCRdb stores just in-frame clones and leaves some out. The sample gives 150,000 to 180,000 clones, around 82% of which show up once; under 8% is in the top ten. The source material was PBMCs. The receptors come from a woman aged 45-65 years in good health and CMV-seropositive.

The V gene is TRBV30, the J gene TRBJ1-6; tentative D call: TRBD1 (6 bases). The germline CDR1 and CDR2 sequences are GTSNPN and SVGIG (reference sequence). V was clipped by 7 bases and J by 5 bases, with 15 bases between them. CDR3 length: 14 amino acids. CDR3 in amino acids: CAYRQEINNSPLHF. CDR3 DNA: TGTGCCTACAGACAGGAGATTAATAATTCACCCCTCCACTTT. Using reference TRBV30 and TRBJ1-6 for the parts outside the CDR3, the full variable domain is SQTIHQWPATLVQPVGSPLSLECTVEGTSNPNLYWYRQAAGRGLQLLFYSVGIGQISSEVPQNLSASRPQDRQFILSSKKLLLSDSGFYLCAYRQEINNSPLHFGNGTRLTVT.

V and J are TRBV4-2 and TRBJ2-3, with D possibly TRBD2 on 6 matching bases. The V gene lost 4 bases and the J gene lost 2 bases, with 10 bases spanning the gap. The CDR3 extends over 14 amino acids. From germline, CDR1 is LGHNA and CDR2 YNFKEQ. The CDR3 DNA reads TGTGCCAGCAGCCCCGGGACTTCCACAGATACGCAGTATTTT. It specifies CASSPGTSTDTQYF.

The CDR3 DNA is TGTGCCAGCAGCTTGTTCTCCGGGCTAGCGGGGGCCCTGAACACCGGGGAGCTGTTTTTT. This sequence encodes CASSLFSGLAGALNTGELFF. This sequence joins TRBV13 and TRBJ2-2; the match to TRBD2 covers 10 bases. The CDR3 has 20 residues. V trimming: 3 bases; J trimming: 1 base; junction bases outside the gene matches: 14. CDR1 is PRHDT and CDR2 is FYEKMQ in the germline V gene (reference sequence).

In this sample, this clone turned up once. The genes are TRBV5-8 and TRBJ1-2, with 9 bases identical to TRBD1. The CDR3 runs 14 residues. Germline CDR1 is SGHTS and CDR2 is YDEGEE. Germline trimming cut 2 bases from V and 7 bases from J; bases unmatched to any gene: 6. The CDR3 spells CASSFKGQGFGYTF. The CDR3 region has the DNA TGTGCCAGCAGCTTCAAGGGACAGGGATTTGGCTACACCTTC.

This clone came up once. The rearrangement uses TRBV30 and TRBJ1-5; no reliable D call. The germline V and J ends were trimmed by 0 bases and 9 bases, with 9 bases remaining between them. The CDR3 extends over 12 amino acids. Germline CDR1 and CDR2: GTSNPN and SVGIG (reference sequence). In DNA form, the CDR3 reads TGTGCCTGGAGTGTAGAGGGAGGGCCCCAGCATTTT. It specifies CAWSVEGGPQHF.

This sequence joins TRBV5-4 and TRBJ2-3, with a possible D match to TRBD2 (7 bases). The CDR3 totals 16 residues. V dropped 4 bases and J dropped 4 bases, with 19 bases sitting between them. Germline V gives CDR1 SGHNT, CDR2 YYREEE (reference sequence). DNA for the CDR3: TGTGCCAGCAGCCCACGAGGGGGGGGCCCCTCAGATACGCAGTATTTT. Residues: CASSPRGGGPSDTQYF.

The V call is TRBV9, the J call TRBJ1-1, with unresolved D. Trimming removed 4 bases from V and 0 bases from J, with 7 bases in between. The length of the CDR3 is 13 residues. CDR1 is SGDLS, CDR2 YYNGEE, per germline. CDR3: CASSPNLNTEAFF. DNA of the CDR3: TGTGCCAGCAGCCCTAACTTGAACACTGAAGCTTTCTTT.

This clone appeared once. This chain joins TRBV27 and TRBJ1-5; D might be TRBD1 (6 bases). V gave up 5 bases and J gave up 2 bases, with 10 bases separating them. Per germline, CDR1 MNHEY and CDR2 SMNVEV (reference sequence). The CDR3 is 14 amino acids. The CDR3 protein is CASSPRQGNQPQHF. In nucleotides, the CDR3 is TGTGCCAGCAGTCCACGACAGGGCAATCAGCCCCAGCATTTT.

J is TRBJ2-2 and V is TRBV7-9; a weak D match, TRBD1 (6 bases). The CDR3 extends over 15 amino acids. V dropped 5 bases and J dropped 0 bases, with 10 bases sitting between them. Germline CDR1 reads SEHNR; CDR2 reads FQNEAQ (reference sequence). The CDR3 loop reads CASSRDTANTGELFF. CDR3 nucleotides: TGTGCCAGCAGCCGGGACACCGCGAACACCGGGGAGCTGTTTTTT.

The J gene is TRBJ2-2, the V gene TRBV5-6, with D possibly TRBD2 on 7 matching bases. Germline CDR1 is SGHDT and CDR2 is YYEEEE. V lost 5 bases, J lost 7 bases, and 15 bases lay in between. The CDR3 is 14 amino acids. The chain's CDR3 is CASRSGEGNGELFF. The CDR3 bases are TGTGCCAGCAGATCAGGGGAGGGAAACGGGGAGCTGTTTTTT.

This clone was seen only once. The V gene is TRBV7-2, the J gene TRBJ2-5, with 10 bases aligning to TRBD1. Germline trimming cut 4 bases from V and 2 bases from J; bases unmatched to any gene: 7. The CDR3 is 16 amino acids. Per germline, CDR1 SGHTA and CDR2 FQGNSA. CDR3 sequence reads: CASSSGTGAPQETQYF. CDR3 sequence (DNA): TGTGCCAGCAGCTCTGGGACAGGGGCCCCTCAAGAGACCCAGTACTTC.

The chain joins TRBV30 to TRBJ1-1, with 8 positions matching TRBD1. Germline CDR1 GTSNPN, CDR2 SVGIG (reference sequence). This CDR3 contains 14 residues. The V segment lost 7 bases and the J segment 2 bases; nucleotides outside the gene matches: 9. This CDR3 is CALLDRAFNTEAFF. CDR3 in DNA: TGTGCCTTGCTGGACAGGGCTTTCAACACTGAAGCTTTCTTT.

The chain combines TRBV4-1 with TRBJ1-6; tentative D call: TRBD1 (6 bases). Germline values: CDR1 MGHRA, CDR2 YSYEKL. The V end lost 1 base, the J end lost 3 bases, and 16 bases lay between the germline ends. This CDR3 spans 18 amino acids. The CDR3 coding sequence is TGCGCCAGCAGCCAAGGAATCAGGGGCCTGTACTATAATTCACCCCTCCACTTT. It specifies CASSQGIRGLYYNSPLHF.

The rearrangement links TRBV7-2 to TRBJ1-4; 8 bases align to TRBD1. The ends lost 3 bases at V and 5 bases at J; junction bases unmatched: 5. This CDR3 has 15 residues. Germline V gene sequence: CDR1 SGHTA, CDR2 FQGNSA. CDR3 coding DNA: TGTGCCAGCAGCTTCCGGACAGGGATAAATGAAAAACTGTTTTTT. Its protein product is CASSFRTGINEKLFF.